This paragraph covers one T cell receptor (beta chain) sequence. This sample stems from a study of blood T cell repertoires in COVID-19. About the research overall: Sites in the United States, Italy and Spain provided acute and convalescent COVID-19 samples. T cells, B-cell-depleted T cells, or PBMCs supplied cDNA or gDNA.

In the authors' workflow: Nucleated cell counts were estimated from reference gene primer amplification. Generated by immunoSEQ multiplex PCR, the TCRdb table keeps only in-frame clones and is missing some. V and J calls and clone size are given by that table; D and trimming were obtained from the DNA. The sample contains about 98,000 clones, roughly 86% of which appear only once. Sample: peripheral blood. This TCR derives from a middle-aged man with acute or convalescent COVID-19.

CDR3 protein: CASSPTSATTDTQYF. CDR3 bases: TGTGCCAGTAGTCCCACTAGCGCTACCACAGATACGCAGTATTTT. The chain links TRBV19 to TRBJ2-3; TRBD2 agrees at 7 bases. The CDR3 spans 15 residues. Per the germline V gene, CDR1 is LNHDA and CDR2 is SQIVND (reference sequence). After removal of 5 bases from V and 2 bases from J, the junction contained 7 bases not matched to a gene.